A selection of T cell receptor beta chains follows, all from one sample in a study of CD8 T cells in Susac syndrome. One entry per CDR3 protein, called by TCRdb with MiXCR from the immunoSEQ multiplex PCR reads. The data show over 350,000 distinct CDR3 sequences, around 85% seen once. Sequences were obtained from CD8+ T cells from PBMCs. Source of these receptors: a human donor with multiple sclerosis. Both conserved end residues are part of each CDR3. Each record gives: clone size, V gene, CDR3 protein. Only part of the rows carry a size: once, few, many, or a class if the clone is expanded.

- TRBV3-1 CASSQDYAQETQYF
- TRBV7-9 CASSLVRTLSSYNEQFF
- TRBV29-1 CSVEDHTGLYQETQYF
- TRBV2 CATGGLTDTQYF
- TRBV28 CASSVLPPQGRAFF
- TRBV15 CATSRGPGTVYQETQYF
- TRBV6-1 CASSEDIGSYEQYF
- TRBV12-5 CASAQNTLQETQYF
- TRBV6-5 CASSLDENTEAFF
once TRBV4-1 CASSQEIQAKKLFF
- TRBV30 CAWGWDSAGEQYF
- TRBV7-9 CASSQGGVDTEAFF
- TRBV30 CAWAGTRSSEAFF
- TRBV7-9 CASSLWTASASNYGYTF
- TRBV29-1 CSVEPTGMQYEKFF
once TRBV28 CASSLRGPQNIQYF
- TRBV7-2 CASSLALAGGPIRDQPQHF
- TRBV5-1 CAKPGQARYEQYF
- TRBV6-5 CASSDRFLEAFF
- TRBV3-1 CASSKLQGAIYEQYF
- TRBV30 CAWTHGQEDLNTEAFF
- TRBV9 CASSPKLAAVGDNEQFF
- TRBV19 CASSILLEGEEGEQFF
- TRBV29-1 CSVEGTEYGYTF
- TRBV27 CASSSGTRPNEQYF
- TRBV11-2 CASSKGTSGYEQYF
- TRBV27 CASSLKWEGRVEETQYF
- TRBV30 CAWGPGIYEQYF
- TRBV7-2 CASSLGPRLNTEAFF
once TRBV7-9 CASSPGRDNQPQHF
- TRBV30 CAWSVQPSYEQYF
- TRBV20-1 CSARDSREGLQQYF
once TRBV4-1 CASSQEQTYEQYF
once TRBV7-9 CASSLVQSGAAPYGYTF
- TRBV5-1 CASSLAQGQTEAFF
- TRBV4-1 CASRTWAAGANVLTF
- TRBV12-3/TRBV12-4 CASSLALGLAGDSVSYEQYF
- TRBV6-5 CASSYFTGELFF
- TRBV7-9 CASRPTSGVSDEQFF
few TRBV6-2/TRBV6-3 CASSYSVWGEQDRAYEQYF
once TRBV6-2/TRBV6-3 CASSYRGPSQPHEQFF